A single sample gave rise to the 28 T cell receptor beta chains below, sequenced in a study of CD8 T cells in ankylosing spondylitis (TCRdb year 2017). Library generation was performed with 5' RACE. The reads were generated on an Illumina HiSeq 2500. The public reads were reprocessed in TCRdb via fastp at Q25 and MiXCR, keeping in-frame beta chains. Each entry merges the rows of one CDR3 protein and shows their most common DNA and genes. Counted in this sample were about 220,000 distinct CDR3 sequences; more than 25% of them appeared once. The ten top clones hold about 6.9% of the sample. Sequenced sample: blood, either unsorted or a sorted T cell fraction (not recorded which). The receptors come from a male donor with ankylosing spondylitis or in good health (not recorded which).

This clonotype was recorded at least ten times. This chain joins TRBV20-1 and TRBJ1-5; D might be TRBD1 (6 bases). Germline V lookup: CDR1 DFQATT, CDR2 SNEGSKA (reference sequence). Trimming took 6 bases from V and 1 from J, leaving 13 bases between them. The CDR3 spans 14 residues. The CDR3 nucleotides are TGCAGTGCCTTACAGGGTCGGAGCAATCAGCCCCAGCATTTT. Translating gives CSALQGRSNQPQHF.

This clonotype showed up many times. This sequence joins TRBV6-1 and TRBJ2-7; TRBD2 matches 8 bases. V was clipped by 7 bases and J by 2 bases; unmatched bases: 7. Germline assignment: CDR1 MNHNS and CDR2 SASEGT. The CDR3 loop spans 14 amino acids. For the CDR3, the DNA is TGTGCCAGCACCGTAGCGGGACCCACCTACGAGCAGTACTTC. Its protein product is CASTVAGPTYEQYF.

The V gene is TRBV20-1, the J gene TRBJ2-1, with D possibly TRBD2 on 6 matching bases. The CDR3 spans 15 residues. V was clipped by 4 bases and J by 3 bases, with 16 bases between them. Germline V gene data show CDR1 as DFQATT and CDR2 as SNEGSKA (reference sequence). The CDR3: CSATPVRTIYNEQFF. CDR3 bases: TGCAGTGCTACCCCCGTCCGGACTATCTACAATGAGCAGTTCTTC.

The chain employs TRBV20-1 and TRBJ2-3, with 14 bases fitting TRBD2. CDR3 length: 18 amino acids. From germline, CDR1 is DFQATT and CDR2 SNEGSKA (reference sequence). V gave up 1 base and J gave up 5 bases; unmatched junction bases: 11. The CDR3 sequence is CSARGGGLAGESGDTQYF. The DNA for the CDR3 is TGCAGTGCTAGAGGGGGGGGACTAGCGGGAGAATCGGGAGATACGCAGTATTTT.

In its sample, this clonotype was seen many times. The chain has TRBV12-3 or TRBV12-4 and TRBJ1-5; no definite D call. V lost 6 bases and J 6 bases, leaving 12 bases between the germline ends. This CDR3 is 13 amino acids long. The CDR3, as DNA: TGTGCCAGCAGAGCCCTCGAGAGTCAGCCCCAGCATTTT. Residues: CASRALESQPQHF.

This clonotype was found many times. V gene TRBV12-3 or TRBV12-4 combines with J gene TRBJ2-7; 9 positions match TRBD2. Unmatched junction bases numbered 8, after V lost 5 bases and J lost 6 bases. CDR3 length equals 14 residues. CDR3 nucleotides: TGTGCCAGCAGTCTGACTAGCGGATCTGTCGAGCAGTACTTC. Amino acids: CASSLTSGSVEQYF.

In its sample, this clonotype was seen many times. J is TRBJ2-5 and V is TRBV20-1, with 7 bases that match TRBD1. V lost 7 bases, J lost 4 bases, and 9 bases stayed unmatched. There are 13 residues in the CDR3. The germline V gene has CDR1 DFQATT and CDR2 SNEGSKA (reference sequence). For the CDR3, the DNA is TGCAGTGTTTTGACAGGGTTTGGAGAGACCCAGTACTTC. Amino acids: CSVLTGFGETQYF.

This clonotype was detected only a few times. The genes are TRBV6-5 and TRBJ2-3, with 10 positions matching TRBD2. This CDR3 comprises 17 residues. CDR1 and CDR2 from the germline V gene are MNHEY and SVGAGI. With 4 bases clipped from V and 4 bases from J, the junction kept 11 bases outside the gene matches. The DNA for the CDR3 is TGTGCCAGCAGTTCACGGGCTAGCGGGAGTCCTGCAGATACGCAGTATTTT. Translating gives CASSSRASGSPADTQYF.

In this sample, this clonotype turned up many times. CDR3 DNA sequence: TGTGCCAGCTCACACGGGACAGGGGTAGACACTGAAGCTTTCTTT. It encodes CASSHGTGVDTEAFF. J is TRBJ1-1 and V is TRBV18; 10 bases are shared with TRBD1. In germline, CDR1 is KGHSH, CDR2 LQKENI. V lost 4 bases, J lost 3 bases, and 5 bases stayed unmatched. CDR3 length: 15 amino acids.

This clonotype was counted a few times. The chain employs TRBV12-3 or TRBV12-4 and TRBJ2-1, with 8 bases matching TRBD2. The V segment lost 6 bases and the J segment 8 bases; nucleotides outside the gene matches: 9. The CDR3 extends over 14 amino acids. This chain's CDR3 is CASSFIAGIDEQFF. CDR3 in DNA: TGTGCCAGCAGCTTCATAGCGGGAATCGATGAGCAGTTCTTC.

This clonotype was recorded at least ten times. The chain links TRBV7-2 to TRBJ1-3; D uncertain. V lost 5 bases to trimming and J lost 0 bases, with 5 bases between them. CDR1 is SGHTA, CDR2 FQGNSA, per germline. CDR3 size: 13 residues. The CDR3 sequence is CASSADSGNTIYF. In DNA form, the CDR3 reads TGTGCCAGCAGCGCCGACTCTGGAAACACCATATATTTT. Full variable domain (missing parts from reference TRBV7-2 and TRBJ1-3): GAGVSQSPSNKVTEKGKDVELRCDPISGHTALYWYRQSLGQGLEFLIYFQGNSAPDKSGLPSDRFSAERTGGSVSTLTIQRTQQEDSAVYLCASSADSGNTIYFGEGSWLTVV.

The rearrangement uses TRBV3-1 and TRBJ2-2; D might be TRBD1 or TRBD2, each matching 6 bases. CDR3 length: 17 residues. Germline CDR1 is LGHDT and CDR2 is YNNKEL (reference sequence). V was pared by 4 bases and J by 6 bases, with 21 bases between. CDR3 DNA: TGTGCCAGCAGCCCCCGGGACCCTAGGGGGGATTCCGGGGAGCTGTTTTTT. Residues: CASSPRDPRGDSGELFF.

The chain combines TRBV27 with TRBJ2-7, with D unclear. V lost 2 bases to trimming and J lost 0 bases, with 5 bases between them. This CDR3 is built from 13 residues. Germline loops: CDR1 MNHEY, CDR2 SMNVEV (reference sequence). The CDR3: CASSLRVSYEQYF. The DNA of the CDR3 is TGTGCCAGCAGTTTAAGGGTCTCCTACGAGCAGTACTTC.

The CDR3, as DNA: TGCGCCAGCAGCGTCGTGGGGGACGAGCAGTACTTC. Translating gives CASSVVGDEQYF. This chain connects TRBV5-1 to TRBJ2-7; D could derive from TRBD1 or TRBD2 (5 bases each). The CDR3 loop spans 12 amino acids. Germline assignment: CDR1 SGHRS and CDR2 YFSETQ. Trimming stripped 4 bases from V and 5 bases from J, with 10 bases between.

The rearrangement uses TRBV6-5 and TRBJ2-1; TRBD2 agrees at 10 bases. Germline CDR1 is MNHEY and CDR2 is SVGAGI. With 0 bases clipped from V and 2 bases from J, the junction kept 4 bases outside the gene matches. The CDR3 has 17 amino acids. CDR3 sequence reads: CASSYSSLAGAYNEQFF. The CDR3 DNA sequence: TGTGCCAGCAGTTACTCGAGTCTAGCGGGAGCCTACAATGAGCAGTTCTTC.

In DNA, the CDR3 is TGTGCCAGCAGAGGACAGAGGCTTCCTGGGGCCAACGTCCTGACTTTC. Translation: CASRGQRLPGANVLTF. This rearrangement joins TRBV7-2 to TRBJ2-6; the D gene is possibly TRBD1 (6 bases). This CDR3 is 16 amino acids long. CDR1 and CDR2 from the germline V gene are SGHTA and FQGNSA. Trimming left V 6 bases short and J 2 bases short, with 14 bases between. Variable domain in full (rest from reference TRBV7-2 and TRBJ2-6): GAGVSQSPSNKVTEKGKDVELRCDPISGHTALYWYRQSLGQGLEFLIYFQGNSAPDKSGLPSDRFSAERTGGSVSTLTIQRTQQEDSAVYLCASRGQRLPGANVLTFGAGSRLTVL.

This clonotype came up many times. The chain couples TRBV6-1 to TRBJ2-7; 7 bases align to TRBD1. Trimming removed 6 bases from V and 1 base from J; junction bases left unmatched: 3. Germline CDR1 reads MNHNS; CDR2 reads SASEGT. The length of the CDR3 is 13 residues. The CDR3 region has the DNA TGTGCCAGCAGAGCAGGGGGTTCCTACGAGCAGTACTTC. This gives the protein CASRAGGSYEQYF.

This clonotype came up many times. The chain carries TRBV29-1 and TRBJ2-5; TRBD2 agrees at 8 bases. Trimming removed 4 bases from V and 3 bases from J; junction bases left unmatched: 7. The CDR3 totals 14 residues. CDR1 SQVTM and CDR2 ANQGSEA come from the germline V gene. CDR3 nucleotides: TGCAGCGTTGTACATGGTAGCGGGAAAGAGACCCAGTACTTC. Its protein product is CSVVHGSGKETQYF.

Many counts were recorded for this clonotype. This chain joins TRBV6-1 and TRBJ2-1; D is possibly TRBD1 (5 bases). Germline lookup yields CDR1 MNHNS and CDR2 SASEGT. There are 13 residues in the CDR3. V gave up 5 bases and J gave up 7 bases, with 12 bases separating them. The CDR3 bases are TGTGCCAGCAGTCGCGGTTCAGGGAATGAGCAGTTCTTC. Translating gives CASSRGSGNEQFF.

The sample holds many counts of this clonotype. The V gene is TRBV20-1, the J gene TRBJ2-5; 9 nucleotides align to TRBD2. There are 15 residues in the CDR3. Germline V CDR1 and CDR2: DFQATT, SNEGSKA (reference sequence). Unmatched junction bases numbered 12, after V lost 1 base and J lost 9 bases. In DNA, the CDR3 is TGCAGTGCTAGAGTTTTGACTAGCGGCCTCAGGGCCCAGTACTTC. It codes for CSARVLTSGLRAQYF.

This clonotype was recorded a few times. The chain combines TRBV10-3 with TRBJ2-3; 10 nucleotides align to TRBD2. Trimming took 0 bases from V and 9 from J; bases not matched to a gene: 6. This CDR3 is 15 amino acids long. The germline CDR1 and CDR2 sequences are ENHRY and SYGVKD. The CDR3 spells CAISESLAGVTTQYF. DNA for the CDR3: TGTGCCATCAGTGAGTCGCTAGCGGGAGTGACAACGCAGTATTTT.

This clonotype was seen repeatedly, ten times or more. The chain couples TRBV6-2 or TRBV6-3 to TRBJ2-1; 9 bases line up with TRBD2. The CDR3 contains 14 residues. V lost 7 bases and J lost 7; bases outside the gene matches: 8. Germline V gene lookup returns CDR1 MNHEY and CDR2 SVGEGT. The CDR3 DNA reads as TGTGCCAGCACCATAGCGGGAGAGCGGAATGAGCAGTTCTTC. This codes for CASTIAGERNEQFF.

This clonotype was observed at least ten times. The genes are TRBV20-1 and TRBJ2-1; 7 bases are shared with TRBD2. There are 14 residues in the CDR3. With 3 bases clipped from V and 5 bases from J, the junction kept 7 bases outside the gene matches. Per germline, CDR1 DFQATT and CDR2 SNEGSKA (reference sequence). The CDR3 here is CSASRLAANNEQFF. CDR3 nucleotides: TGCAGTGCTAGTCGTCTAGCGGCTAACAATGAGCAGTTCTTC.

This clonotype was counted ten times or more. This sequence joins TRBV20-1 and TRBJ2-4; TRBD2 aligns across 11 bases. The V and J ends lost 6 bases and 8 bases, in that order; junction bases with no gene match: 12. The CDR3 runs 15 residues. Germline V gene data show CDR1 as DFQATT and CDR2 as SNEGSKA (reference sequence). The CDR3 spells CSAPSLAGVTDIQYF. CDR3 sequence (DNA): TGCAGTGCCCCCTCACTAGCGGGAGTTACTGACATTCAGTACTTC.

This clonotype showed up many times. The chain couples TRBV29-1 to TRBJ1-1; 7 positions match TRBD1. Germline V lookup: CDR1 SQVTM, CDR2 ANQGSEA. The length of the CDR3 is 11 residues. The trim removed 8 bases at V and 6 bases at J, leaving 6 bases unmatched. In nucleotides, the CDR3 is TGCAGCATAAACAGGGGCGCTGAAGCTTTCTTT. This sequence encodes CSINRGAEAFF.

This clonotype appeared many times. The chain recombines TRBV5-1 with TRBJ2-7; 7 bases align to TRBD1. The germline V gene has CDR1 SGHRS and CDR2 YFSETQ. V shed 4 bases and J 0 bases; nucleotides not matched to a gene: 22. The CDR3 length is 20 residues. CDR3 loop: CASSRVDRESRPLSSYEQYF. The CDR3 DNA is TGCGCCAGCAGCCGCGTCGACAGGGAGTCTCGTCCCCTGAGCTCCTACGAGCAGTACTTC.

The CDR3 is CASSLPGDSSSYNEQFF. The CDR3 DNA reads TGTGCCAGCAGCTTGCCTGGGGACAGCAGCTCCTACAATGAGCAGTTCTTC. This rearrangement joins TRBV5-6 to TRBJ2-1; 7 bases are a match to TRBD1. Germline V gene sequence: CDR1 SGHDT, CDR2 YYEEEE. CDR3 length: 17 residues. The J segment lost 0 bases and the V segment lost 1 base, leaving 7 bases of the junction unmatched. Combining the CDR3 with reference TRBV5-6 and TRBJ2-1 gives the whole variable domain DAGVTQSPTHLIKTRGQQVTLRCSPKSGHDTVSWYQQALGQGPQFIFQYYEEEERQRGNFPDRFSGHQFPNYSSELNVNALLLGDSALYLCASSLPGDSSSYNEQFFGPGTRLTVL.

The rearrangement joins TRBV20-1 to TRBJ2-2; TRBD2 matches 9 bases. The junction had 3 bases not matched to a gene; V was cut back by 6 bases and J by 4 bases. This CDR3 contains 13 residues. The germline V gene encodes CDR1 DFQATT and CDR2 SNEGSKA (reference sequence). The chain's CDR3 is CSAIAGVTGELFF. CDR3 DNA sequence: TGCAGTGCAATAGCGGGAGTCACCGGGGAGCTGTTTTTT.